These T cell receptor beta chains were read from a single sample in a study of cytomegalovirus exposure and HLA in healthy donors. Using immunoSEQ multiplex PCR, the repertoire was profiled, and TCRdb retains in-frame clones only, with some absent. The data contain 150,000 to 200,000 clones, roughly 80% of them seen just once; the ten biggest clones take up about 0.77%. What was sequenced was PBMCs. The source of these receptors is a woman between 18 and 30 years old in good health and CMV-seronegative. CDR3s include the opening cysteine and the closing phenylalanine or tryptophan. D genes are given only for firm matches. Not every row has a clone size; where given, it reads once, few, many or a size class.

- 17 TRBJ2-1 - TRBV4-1 TGCGCCAGCAGCCAAGGAGTAGGAGGGCCTTCCTACAATGAGCAGTTCTTC CASSQGVGGPSYNEQFF
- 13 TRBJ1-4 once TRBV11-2 TGTGCCAGCAGCGGGGCCTGGCGTGAAAAACTGTTTTTT CASSGAWREKLFF
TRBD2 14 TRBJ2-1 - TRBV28 TGTGCCGTGAACCGGCTAGCGGGAGCTTGGGAGCAGTTCTTC CAVNRLAGAWEQFF
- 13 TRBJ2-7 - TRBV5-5 TGTGCCAGCAGCTATCTCAGGCGCTACGAGCAGTACTTC CASSYLRRYEQYF
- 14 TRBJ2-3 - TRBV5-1 TGCGCCAGCAGCCCGTGGGACTTTACAGATACGCAGTATTTT CASSPWDFTDTQYF
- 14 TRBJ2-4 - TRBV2 TGTGCCAGCTGCAGTTCAGGGGTGCAAAACATTCAGTACTTC CASCSSGVQNIQYF
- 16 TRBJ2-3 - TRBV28 - CASSSSREVGTDTQYF
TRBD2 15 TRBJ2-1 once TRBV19 TGTGCCAGTAGTAGACTAGCGGGAGGATTAGGTGAGCAGTTCTTC CASSRLAGGLGEQFF
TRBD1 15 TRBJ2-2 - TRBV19 TGTGCCAGTAGTATGTGGACAGGGCTCACCGGGGAGCTGTTTTTT CASSMWTGLTGELFF
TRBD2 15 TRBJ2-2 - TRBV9 TGTGCCAGCAGCGTAGCGGGGCGGGAGTATGGGGAGCTGTTTTTT CASSVAGREYGELFF
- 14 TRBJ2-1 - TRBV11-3 TGTGCCAGCAGCTTGGGCGGGTACTACAATGAGCAGTTCTTC CASSLGGYYNEQFF
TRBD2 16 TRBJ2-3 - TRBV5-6 TGTGCCAGCAGCTACCGGGTCCGCGGGAGTCTAGATACGCAGTATTTT CASSYRVRGSLDTQYF
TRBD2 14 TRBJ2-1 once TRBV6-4 TGTGCCAGCAGTTTGGCTAGCGGGGCCCACGAGCAGTTCTTC CASSLASGAHEQFF
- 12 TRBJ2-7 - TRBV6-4 TGTGCCAGCAGTGACTCACGAGGTGAGCAGTACTTC CASSDSRGEQYF
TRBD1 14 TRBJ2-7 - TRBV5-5 TGTGCCAGCAGCTTCGGGACAGGGTTCTACGAGCAGTACTTC CASSFGTGFYEQYF
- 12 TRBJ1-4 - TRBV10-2 TGCGCCAGCAGTGAGGCAGGGGAAAAACTGTTTTTT CASSEAGEKLFF